A selection of T cell receptor beta chains follows, all from one sample in a study of shared clonotypes between healthy human individuals. TCRdb's table, derived via immunoSEQ multiplex PCR, lists solely in-frame clones and lacks some. There are approximately 2,000,000 clones in the sample; around 93% occur only once, and more than 1.5% lies in the top ten. Sequences were obtained from naive CD8+ T cells from PBMCs. The origin of the receptors is a young man in good health. Some clones in this sample may be carry-over from other donors' samples. Each CDR3 is given with its conserved first and last residue. The order of the fields is J gene, clone size, V gene, D gene, CDR3 DNA, CDR3 protein. The D gene is left open where the match is weak. Clone size, where shown, is once, few, many, or a class for clones that have expanded.

j_gene: TRBJ1-4
abundance: few
v_gene: TRBV16
d_gene: TRBD1
CDR3nt: TGTGCCAGCGGTCCGAACAGGGGCAGGAATGAAAAACTGTTTTTT
CDR3aa: CASGPNRGRNEKLFF

j_gene: TRBJ2-1
abundance: once
v_gene: TRBV6-5
d_gene: NA
CDR3nt: TGTGCCAGCAGTTTCTCGACAGGTTTTAGGAATGAGCAGTTCTTC
CDR3aa: CASSFSTGFRNEQFF

j_gene: TRBJ2-7
abundance: NA
v_gene: TRBV13
d_gene: NA
CDR3nt: TGTGCCAGCAGCTTAGGCCAGGGGCAGACCTTCTACGAGCAGTACTTC
CDR3aa: CASSLGQGQTFYEQYF

j_gene: TRBJ2-5
abundance: NA
v_gene: TRBV7-9
d_gene: NA
CDR3nt: TGTGCCAGCTCCTTGGTCGGGCCGATCGAAGAGACCCAGTACTTC
CDR3aa: CASSLVGPIEETQYF

j_gene: TRBJ2-7
abundance: NA
v_gene: TRBV25-1
d_gene: TRBD2
CDR3nt: TGTGCCAGCAGTGGCTACCCCCCTAGCGGAGCCTACGAGCAGTACTTC
CDR3aa: CASSGYPPSGAYEQYF

j_gene: TRBJ2-7
abundance: NA
v_gene: TRBV27
d_gene: TRBD2
CDR3nt: TGTGCCAGCAGTGCGACTAGCAGGTACGAGCAGTACTTC
CDR3aa: CASSATSRYEQYF

j_gene: TRBJ2-7
abundance: NA
v_gene: TRBV7-9
d_gene: NA
CDR3nt: TGTGCCAGCAGCACCCACTCGGCGGGAATCAACGAGCAGTACTTC
CDR3aa: CASSTHSAGINEQYF

j_gene: TRBJ2-1
abundance: NA
v_gene: TRBV29-1
d_gene: TRBD2
CDR3nt: TGCAGCGTCTACAAGGGCGGTAGCGGGAGGGTGGATGAGCAGTTCTTC
CDR3aa: CSVYKGGSGRVDEQFF

j_gene: TRBJ1-1
abundance: few
v_gene: TRBV30
d_gene: TRBD1
CDR3nt: TGTGCCTGGAGTGCAGGACAGGGAACTGAAGCTTTCTTT
CDR3aa: CAWSAGQGTEAFF

j_gene: TRBJ1-3
abundance: once
v_gene: TRBV10-1
d_gene: NA
CDR3nt: TGCGCCAGCAGTGAGTCGGGGTTCGGAAACACCATATATTTT
CDR3aa: CASSESGFGNTIYF

j_gene: TRBJ2-7
abundance: NA
v_gene: TRBV10-3
d_gene: TRBD1
CDR3nt: TGTGCCATCAGTGACTTGACAGGGACAACCTACGAGCAGTACTTC
CDR3aa: CAISDLTGTTYEQYF

j_gene: TRBJ2-3
abundance: NA
v_gene: TRBV27
d_gene: TRBD1
CDR3nt: TGTGCCAGCAGTTTCCTCCTCCGGGACAGGGTGTCAGATACGCAGTATTTT
CDR3aa: CASSFLLRDRVSDTQYF

j_gene: TRBJ2-7
abundance: NA
v_gene: TRBV27
d_gene: NA
CDR3nt: TGTGCCAGCAAGAGGGAAATAAGGCTTGTGCCTTCCTACGAGCAGTACTTC
CDR3aa: CASKREIRLVPSYEQYF

j_gene: TRBJ1-1
abundance: NA
v_gene: TRBV29-1
d_gene: NA
CDR3nt: TGCAGCGTTAGGAGGGGCACTGAAGCTTTCTTT
CDR3aa: CSVRRGTEAFF

j_gene: TRBJ2-7
abundance: NA
v_gene: TRBV15
d_gene: NA
CDR3nt: TGTGCCACCAGCAGAGCCGGTTCACTAGTAGGCTTCCACGAGCAGTACTTC
CDR3aa: CATSRAGSLVGFHEQYF

j_gene: TRBJ1-2
abundance: NA
v_gene: TRBV27
d_gene: TRBD1
CDR3nt: TGTGCCAGCAGTTTAGGGAGGACAGGAGGCTACACCTTC
CDR3aa: CASSLGRTGGYTF

j_gene: TRBJ2-7
abundance: NA
v_gene: TRBV28
d_gene: NA
CDR3nt: TGTGCCAGCAGTGCACTCCGGGACACCTACGAGCAGTACTTC
CDR3aa: CASSALRDTYEQYF

j_gene: TRBJ2-3
abundance: NA
v_gene: TRBV7-8
d_gene: TRBD2
CDR3nt: TGTGCCAGCAGCTCAAGACTAGCGGGAGTGGCAGATACGCAGTATTTT
CDR3aa: CASSSRLAGVADTQYF

j_gene: TRBJ1-3
abundance: NA
v_gene: TRBV28
d_gene: NA
CDR3nt: TGTGCCAGCACCGACTGGGTCCTCTCTGGAAACACCATATATTTT
CDR3aa: CASTDWVLSGNTIYF

j_gene: TRBJ2-3
abundance: NA
v_gene: TRBV13
d_gene: NA
CDR3nt: TGTGCCAGCAGCTTAGGTGGCGGAAGAAGCACAGATACGCAGTATTTT
CDR3aa: CASSLGGGRSTDTQYF

j_gene: TRBJ2-2
abundance: NA
v_gene: TRBV5-6
d_gene: NA
CDR3nt: TGTGCCAGCAGCTTTAGGCTTTTGCGGACTTTGAACACCGGGGAGCTGTTTTTT
CDR3aa: CASSFRLLRTLNTGELFF

j_gene: TRBJ2-5
abundance: NA
v_gene: TRBV30
d_gene: TRBD1
CDR3nt: TGTGCCTGGCGGGACAGGGGTGGAGAGACCCAGTACTTC
CDR3aa: CAWRDRGGETQYF

j_gene: TRBJ1-2
abundance: once
v_gene: TRBV28
d_gene: NA
CDR3nt: TGTGCCAGCAGACCAGCACACTTCGCAGGCTACACCTTC
CDR3aa: CASRPAHFAGYTF

j_gene: TRBJ2-7
abundance: NA
v_gene: TRBV6-1
d_gene: NA
CDR3nt: TGTGCCAGCAGAACAGGAGAAAACAGCGAGCAGTACTTC
CDR3aa: CASRTGENSEQYF

j_gene: TRBJ2-1
abundance: NA
v_gene: TRBV6-6
d_gene: NA
CDR3nt: TGTGCCAGCAGTTACACCGTCGGACGTGAGCAGTTCTTC
CDR3aa: CASSYTVGREQFF

j_gene: TRBJ2-1
abundance: few
v_gene: TRBV19
d_gene: NA
CDR3nt: TGTGCCAGTAGTATGGGTGGGGGAGGCAATGAGCAGTTCTTC
CDR3aa: CASSMGGGGNEQFF

j_gene: TRBJ2-5
abundance: NA
v_gene: TRBV7-9
d_gene: TRBD1
CDR3nt: TGTGCCAGCAGGTCCGGGACAGCACCCTTCCAAGAGACCCAGTACTTC
CDR3aa: CASRSGTAPFQETQYF

j_gene: TRBJ1-2
abundance: NA
v_gene: TRBV7-2
d_gene: NA
CDR3nt: TGTGCCAGCAGGGTCACGTACCGGGACCCTTTCTATGGCTACACCTTC
CDR3aa: CASRVTYRDPFYGYTF

j_gene: TRBJ1-2
abundance: once
v_gene: TRBV11-2
d_gene: NA
CDR3nt: TGTGCCAGCAGCTCTAGACAGTCCGCGTATGGCTATGGCTACACCTTC
CDR3aa: CASSSRQSAYGYGYTF

j_gene: TRBJ2-6
abundance: once
v_gene: TRBV19
d_gene: NA
CDR3nt: TGTGCCGCGCAAGAGACAGGCACCCTCTCTGGGGCCAACGTCCTGACTTTC
CDR3aa: CAAQETGTLSGANVLTF

j_gene: TRBJ2-5
abundance: NA
v_gene: TRBV19
d_gene: NA
CDR3nt: TGTGCCAGTAGTATCTATCTGAACTTAAAAAACCAAGAGACCCAGTACTTC
CDR3aa: CASSIYLNLKNQETQYF

j_gene: TRBJ2-2
abundance: NA
v_gene: TRBV13
d_gene: NA
CDR3nt: TGTGCCAGCAGCTCGGACTTCGGGGAGCTGTTTTTT
CDR3aa: CASSSDFGELFF

j_gene: TRBJ1-2
abundance: once
v_gene: TRBV7-8
d_gene: NA
CDR3nt: TGTGCCAGCAGCTTCTCGGCACGACTGCAAGATAGAGTTACTTTGGATGGCTACACCTTC
CDR3aa: CASSFSARLQDRVTLDGYTF

j_gene: TRBJ2-5
abundance: NA
v_gene: TRBV5-1
d_gene: TRBD2
CDR3nt: TGCGCCAGCAGCTCCCCGACCCCGGGAGGGCATGGGGAAGAGACCCAGTACTTC
CDR3aa: CASSSPTPGGHGEETQYF

j_gene: TRBJ2-2
abundance: NA
v_gene: TRBV9
d_gene: NA
CDR3nt: TGTGCCAGCAGCGCCAGACCAGGGTCCGGCGGGGAGCTGTTTTTT
CDR3aa: CASSARPGSGGELFF

j_gene: TRBJ2-1
abundance: NA
v_gene: TRBV13
d_gene: NA
CDR3nt: TGTGCCAGCAGCTTACGCCTCAGCGGGAATGAGCAGTTCTTC
CDR3aa: CASSLRLSGNEQFF

j_gene: TRBJ2-1
abundance: NA
v_gene: TRBV6-1
d_gene: NA
CDR3nt: TGTGCCAGCCGTCCACCCGGGGAAGGGTGGGCGGAGCAGTTCTTC
CDR3aa: CASRPPGEGWAEQFF

j_gene: TRBJ2-3
abundance: once
v_gene: TRBV11-2
d_gene: TRBD1
CDR3nt: TGTGCCAGCAGCTCCCGGGACAGGGAACGAGATACGCAGTATTTT
CDR3aa: CASSSRDRERDTQYF

j_gene: TRBJ2-1
abundance: NA
v_gene: TRBV4-1
d_gene: NA
CDR3nt: TGCGCCAGCAGCCCAGCCGGAGAGCCCGGGGAGTTCTTC
CDR3aa: CASSPAGEPGEFF

j_gene: TRBJ1-1
abundance: NA
v_gene: TRBV29-1
d_gene: NA
CDR3nt: TGCAGCGTTGAAGAACAGGTTGAAGCTTTCTTT
CDR3aa: CSVEEQVEAFF

j_gene: TRBJ1-1
abundance: NA
v_gene: TRBV7-9
d_gene: NA
CDR3nt: TGTGCCAGCAGCTTAGTTCAAGCCCAGAACACTGAAGCTTTCTTT
CDR3aa: CASSLVQAQNTEAFF

j_gene: TRBJ1-2
abundance: NA
v_gene: TRBV29-1
d_gene: TRBD1
CDR3nt: TGCAGCGTCCCGGGACAGGGTATAAATGGCTACACCTTC
CDR3aa: CSVPGQGINGYTF

j_gene: TRBJ2-2
abundance: NA
v_gene: TRBV9
d_gene: TRBD2
CDR3nt: TGTGCCAGCAGCACCGGGACTAGGGGTCCCACCGGGGAGCTGTTTTTT
CDR3aa: CASSTGTRGPTGELFF

j_gene: TRBJ1-1
abundance: few
v_gene: TRBV2
d_gene: NA
CDR3nt: TGTGCCAGCAGAGCAGGGGCGGGCACTGAAGCTTTCTTT
CDR3aa: CASRAGAGTEAFF

j_gene: TRBJ2-7
abundance: NA
v_gene: TRBV5-8
d_gene: NA
CDR3nt: TGTGCCAGCAGCTTGGCCTCTTCCTACGAGCAGTACTTC
CDR3aa: CASSLASSYEQYF

j_gene: TRBJ2-1
abundance: NA
v_gene: TRBV9
d_gene: NA
CDR3nt: TGTGCCAGCAGCGTAGGAGGGTTGGGTTCCTACAATGAGCAGTTCTTC
CDR3aa: CASSVGGLGSYNEQFF

j_gene: TRBJ2-1
abundance: NA
v_gene: TRBV19
d_gene: NA
CDR3nt: TGTGCCAGTAGTATTTCGGTCGGGGGCAACAATGAGCAGTTCTTC
CDR3aa: CASSISVGGNNEQFF

j_gene: TRBJ2-3
abundance: NA
v_gene: TRBV6-5
d_gene: TRBD1
CDR3nt: TGTGCCAGCAGTTATGGGGACAGGGGGACAGATACGCAGTATTTT
CDR3aa: CASSYGDRGTDTQYF

j_gene: TRBJ2-1
abundance: NA
v_gene: TRBV13
d_gene: NA
CDR3nt: TGTGCCAGCAGCTTGAACAGCAGGGAGCAGTTCTTC
CDR3aa: CASSLNSREQFF

j_gene: TRBJ1-5
abundance: NA
v_gene: TRBV30
d_gene: TRBD1
CDR3nt: TGTGCCTGGAGTGAGGGACAGCCTAATCAGCCCCAGCATTTT
CDR3aa: CAWSEGQPNQPQHF

j_gene: TRBJ1-1
abundance: NA
v_gene: TRBV27
d_gene: NA
CDR3nt: TGTGCCAGCAGCCGATTATGGGAATCGGGCAGGGGCACTGAAGCTTTCTTT
CDR3aa: CASSRLWESGRGTEAFF

j_gene: TRBJ2-2
abundance: NA
v_gene: TRBV7-9
d_gene: NA
CDR3nt: TGTGCCAGCAGTCCCCGGGACGGCGATACCGGGGAGCTGTTTTTT
CDR3aa: CASSPRDGDTGELFF

j_gene: TRBJ1-5
abundance: NA
v_gene: TRBV2
d_gene: NA
CDR3nt: TGTGCCAGCAGTGCAGGGAGGACAGCCACTTCGCCCCAGCATTTT
CDR3aa: CASSAGRTATSPQHF

j_gene: TRBJ2-7
abundance: NA
v_gene: TRBV7-9
d_gene: NA
CDR3nt: TGTGCCAGCAGCTCAAACTCCGAGACAGTTTACGAGCAGTACTTC
CDR3aa: CASSSNSETVYEQYF

j_gene: TRBJ2-2
abundance: NA
v_gene: TRBV5-1
d_gene: TRBD2
CDR3nt: TGCGCCAGCAGCTACCCGGGACTAGAGTCCGGGGAGCTGTTTTTT
CDR3aa: CASSYPGLESGELFF

j_gene: TRBJ2-1
abundance: NA
v_gene: TRBV10-3
d_gene: NA
CDR3nt: TGTGCCATCAGGAAGGGTTCAGGGATGGACAATGAGCAGTTCTTC
CDR3aa: CAIRKGSGMDNEQFF

j_gene: TRBJ2-3
abundance: NA
v_gene: TRBV11-2
d_gene: TRBD2
CDR3nt: TGTGCCAGCAGTCGACTAGCGGGAACGACAGATACGCAGTATTTT
CDR3aa: CASSRLAGTTDTQYF

j_gene: TRBJ1-2
abundance: NA
v_gene: TRBV27
d_gene: NA
CDR3nt: TGTGCCAGCAGGATGTCCAGGGCTGTCTATGGCTACACCTTC
CDR3aa: CASRMSRAVYGYTF

j_gene: TRBJ1-6
abundance: NA
v_gene: TRBV27
d_gene: NA
CDR3nt: TGTGCCAGCAGTCTCGGACAGTGGGTCTATAATTCACCCCTCCACTTT
CDR3aa: CASSLGQWVYNSPLHF